The text below deals with one TCR beta chain. The assay was immunoSEQ multiplex PCR, and TCRdb's table has in-frame clones only and misses some. This sample has roughly 330,000 clones; roughly 87% occur once, and the top ten carry around 10%. This sample is drawn from a study of blood T cell repertoires in COVID-19. Whole-study context: Sources were T cells, B-cell-depleted T cells, or PBMCs; the material itself was cDNA or gDNA.

The germline V and J ends were trimmed by 6 bases and 1 base, with 19 bases remaining between them. Germline-derived CDR1 and CDR2 are SSHAT and FNYEAQ (reference sequence). CDR3 size: 16 residues. The genes are TRBV7-7 and TRBJ2-7, with a possible D match to TRBD2 (6 bases). The source is a man aged 25-45 years with COVID-19, enrolled during active disease. The sample comprised peripheral blood. The CDR3 region has the DNA TGTGCCAGCAGGAAAGCGTTTGGCGCGGGGTCCTACGAGCAGTACTTC. As protein: CASRKAFGAGSYEQYF.